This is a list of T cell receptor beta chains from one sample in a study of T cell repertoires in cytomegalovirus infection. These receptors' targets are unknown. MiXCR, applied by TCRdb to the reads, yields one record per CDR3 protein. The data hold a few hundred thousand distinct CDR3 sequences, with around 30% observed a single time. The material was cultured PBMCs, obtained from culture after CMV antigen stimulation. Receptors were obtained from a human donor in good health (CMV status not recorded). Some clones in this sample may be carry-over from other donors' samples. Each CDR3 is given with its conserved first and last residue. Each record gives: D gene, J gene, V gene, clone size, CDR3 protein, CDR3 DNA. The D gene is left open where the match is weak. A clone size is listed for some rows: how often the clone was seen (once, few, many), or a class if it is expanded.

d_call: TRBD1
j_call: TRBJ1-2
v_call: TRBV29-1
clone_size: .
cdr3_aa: CSVWDRTGDSYGYTF
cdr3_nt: TGCAGCGTCTGGGACCGGACAGGGGACTCCTATGGCTACACCTTC

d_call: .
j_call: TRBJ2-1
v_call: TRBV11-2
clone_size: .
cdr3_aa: CASSTATGYNEQFF
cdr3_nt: TGTGCCAGCAGCACCGCGACTGGATACAATGAGCAGTTCTTC

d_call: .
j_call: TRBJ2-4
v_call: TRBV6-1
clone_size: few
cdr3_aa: CASSDGWLAKNIQYF
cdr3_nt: TGTGCCAGCAGTGATGGCTGGCTAGCCAAAAACATTCAGTACTTC

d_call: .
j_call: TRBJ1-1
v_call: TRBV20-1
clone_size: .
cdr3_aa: CSARDDLNTEAFF
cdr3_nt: TGCAGTGCTCGTGATGACTTGAACACTGAAGCTTTCTTT

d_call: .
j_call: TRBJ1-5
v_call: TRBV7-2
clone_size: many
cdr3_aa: CASSLSGDQPQHF
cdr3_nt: TGTGCCAGCAGTTTGTCCGGGGACCAGCCCCAGCATTTT

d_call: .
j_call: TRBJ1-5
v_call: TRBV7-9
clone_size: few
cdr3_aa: CASSSIDRQPQHF
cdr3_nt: TGTGCCAGCAGTTCCATCGACCGTCAGCCCCAGCATTTT

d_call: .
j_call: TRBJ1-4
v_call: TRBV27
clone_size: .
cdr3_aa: CASSLGMRARTNEKLFF
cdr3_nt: TGTGCCAGCAGTTTAGGGATGAGGGCACGGACTAATGAAAAACTGTTTTTT

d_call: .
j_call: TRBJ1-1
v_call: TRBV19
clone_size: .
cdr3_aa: CASSTRHNLPEAFF
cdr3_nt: TGTGCCAGTAGTACCCGACATAACCTCCCCGAAGCTTTCTTT

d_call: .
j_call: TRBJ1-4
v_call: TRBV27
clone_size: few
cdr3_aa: CASSNAGTMEKLFF
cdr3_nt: TGTGCCAGCAGTAACGCCGGGACAATGGAAAAACTGTTTTTT

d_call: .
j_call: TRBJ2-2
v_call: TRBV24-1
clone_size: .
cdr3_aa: CATSDPGTSSTVGELFF
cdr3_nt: TGTGCCACCAGTGATCCCGGGACTTCTTCGACGGTCGGGGAGCTGTTTTTT

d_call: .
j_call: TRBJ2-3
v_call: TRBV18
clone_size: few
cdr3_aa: CASSPRSSSGTDTQYF
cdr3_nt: TGTGCCAGCTCACCGAGATCCTCTTCGGGGACAGATACGCAGTATTTT

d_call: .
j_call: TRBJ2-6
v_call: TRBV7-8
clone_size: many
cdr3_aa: CASSLEFGANVLTF
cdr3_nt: TGTGCCAGCAGCTTAGAATTTGGGGCCAACGTCCTGACTTTC

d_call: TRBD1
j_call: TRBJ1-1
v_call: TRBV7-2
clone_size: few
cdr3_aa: CASSLNWDREAFF
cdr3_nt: TGTGCCAGCAGCTTAAATTGGGACAGAGAAGCTTTCTTT

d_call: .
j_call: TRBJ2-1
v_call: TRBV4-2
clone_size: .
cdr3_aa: CASSQGVSIPYNEQFF
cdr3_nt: TGTGCCAGCAGCCAAGGAGTAAGCATCCCCTACAATGAGCAGTTCTTC

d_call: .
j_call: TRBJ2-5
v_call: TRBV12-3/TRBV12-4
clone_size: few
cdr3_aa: CASSGVQETQYF
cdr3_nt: TGTGCCAGCAGTGGCGTGCAAGAGACCCAGTACTTC

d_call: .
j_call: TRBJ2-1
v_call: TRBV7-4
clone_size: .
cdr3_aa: CASSPPNEQFF
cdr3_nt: TGTGCCAGCAGCCCACCCAATGAGCAGTTCTTC

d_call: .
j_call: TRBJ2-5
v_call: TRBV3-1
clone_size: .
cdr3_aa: CASISGERKTQYF
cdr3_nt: TGTGCCAGCATCTCGGGAGAAAGAAAGACCCAGTACTTC

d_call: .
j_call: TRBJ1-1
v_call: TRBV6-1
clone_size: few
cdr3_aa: CASRTLFEGEAFF
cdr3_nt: TGTGCCAGCAGAACCCTCTTTGAAGGTGAAGCTTTCTTT

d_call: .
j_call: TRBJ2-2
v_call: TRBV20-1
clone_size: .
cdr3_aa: CSAPALDGGELFF
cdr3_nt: TGCAGTGCCCCCGCCCTGGACGGCGGGGAGCTGTTTTTT

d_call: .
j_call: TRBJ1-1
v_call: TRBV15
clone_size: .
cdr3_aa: CATSRGPPNTEAFF
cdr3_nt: TGTGCCACCAGCAGAGGTCCACCCAACACTGAAGCTTTCTTT

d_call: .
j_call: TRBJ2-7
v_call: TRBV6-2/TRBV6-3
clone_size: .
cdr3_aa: CASSYREFEGFEQYF
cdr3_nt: TGTGCCAGCAGTTACCGAGAATTCGAGGGCTTCGAGCAGTACTTC

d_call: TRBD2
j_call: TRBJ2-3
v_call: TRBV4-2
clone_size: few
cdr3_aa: CASSPDGAGGPGGTDTQYF
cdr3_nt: TGTGCCAGCAGCCCTGATGGAGCGGGAGGCCCCGGGGGCACAGATACGCAGTATTTT

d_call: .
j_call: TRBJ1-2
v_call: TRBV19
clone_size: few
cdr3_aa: CASSINLQGYGYTF
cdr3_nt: TGTGCCAGTAGTATAAACCTACAGGGATATGGCTACACCTTC